The 18 T cell receptor beta chains given below trace back to one sample, sequenced in a study of shared clonotypes between healthy human individuals. Repertoires were generated with immunoSEQ multiplex PCR, while TCRdb's copy carries only in-frame clones and drops some. The data show approximately 2,300,000 clones, around 90% seen once. Sample: naive CD4+ T cells from PBMCs. Sample subset: CD45RA+ positively selected. These receptors were taken from a man younger than 35 in good health. Some clones in this sample may be carry-over from other donors' samples.

In regard to this clone: The same CDR3 can be traced to other DNA sequences in this sample. This sequence joins TRBV11-2 and TRBJ2-7; the D is unclear. The germline gives CDR1 SGHAT, CDR2 FQNNGV. Trimming took 6 bases from V and 3 from J, leaving 6 bases between them. This CDR3 spans 11 amino acids. The CDR3 loop reads CASSPGYEQYF. The CDR3 DNA sequence: TGTGCCAGCAGTCCGGGCTACGAGCAGTACTTC.

This chain links TRBV6-5 with TRBJ1-1; tentatively, D is TRBD1 (5 bases). CDR3 length: 15 residues. V was clipped by 6 bases and J by 10 bases, with 24 bases between them. CDR1 is MNHEY, CDR2 SVGAGI, per germline. CDR3 in DNA: TGTGCCAGCAGACTTAACCGGGGTTTAGGGGTAGCAGCTTTCTTT. Protein sequence: CASRLNRGLGVAAFF.

The chain employs TRBV4-1 and TRBJ2-6; D is undetermined. Trimming stripped 2 bases from V and 0 bases from J, with 17 bases between. The CDR3 has 19 amino acids. CDR1 is MGHRA and CDR2 is YSYEKL in the germline V gene. The CDR3 sequence: CASSQYVFSSVSGANVLTF. CDR3 DNA sequence: TGCGCCAGCAGCCAATACGTATTCTCGAGCGTCTCTGGGGCCAACGTCCTGACTTTC.

Comments on this clone: Other DNA sequences from this sample encode an identical CDR3 as well. The chain joins TRBV5-1 to TRBJ2-7, with D maybe TRBD2 (7 bases). Trimming took off 0 bases at V and 5 bases at J, with 12 bases between the two ends. Germline V lookup: CDR1 SGHRS, CDR2 YFSETQ. This CDR3 has 14 amino acids. CDR3 nucleotide sequence: TGCGCCAGCAGCTTGGTCCCGGGGGGCGACGAGCAGTACTTC. It yields the protein CASSLVPGGDEQYF.

In the case of this clone: An end of the junction does not agree with germline; a read error may underlie this. The V call is TRBV5-8, the J call TRBJ2-1; unclear D gene. Germline lookup yields CDR1 SGHTS and CDR2 YDEGEE. This CDR3 is built from 16 residues. This chain's CDR3 is CASSPEPASSYNEQFF. The CDR3 region has the DNA TGCGCCAGCAGCCCCGAACCGGCCAGCTCCTACAATGAGCAGTTCTTC.

The chain employs TRBV23-1 and TRBJ1-5; D perhaps matches TRBD1 (6 bases). TRBV23-1 is marked as an open reading frame, function uncertain. V gave up 3 bases and J gave up 3 bases, with 9 bases separating them. This CDR3 region has 14 residues. For the CDR3, the DNA is TGCGCCAGCAGTCAGAGGGGACACAATCAGCCCCAGCATTTT. Its translation is CASSQRGHNQPQHF.

V is TRBV12-5 and J is TRBJ1-1, with TRBD1 matching 7 bases. The CDR3 sequence is 14 residues long. The germline V gene has CDR1 LGHNT and CDR2 FRNRAP. The V gene end was trimmed by 5 bases and the J gene end by 3 bases; junction bases not matched to a gene: 6. CDR3: CASGPSTGDTEAFF. In DNA, the CDR3 is TGTGCTAGTGGTCCCAGTACAGGGGACACTGAAGCTTTCTTT.

J is TRBJ1-3 and V is TRBV6-5; 7 nucleotides line up with TRBD1. This CDR3 spans 13 amino acids. Germline V gene sequence: CDR1 MNHEY, CDR2 SVGAGI. V was clipped by 5 bases and J by 5 bases; unmatched bases: 3. The CDR3 spells CASSRDRRNTIYF. CDR3 DNA sequence: TGTGCCAGCAGTAGGGACAGAAGAAACACCATATATTTT.

The J gene is TRBJ1-5, the V gene TRBV5-8, with a possible D match to TRBD1 (5 bases). V dropped 3 bases and J dropped 7 bases, with 17 bases sitting between them. The CDR3 loop spans 15 amino acids. Germline V gene data show CDR1 as SGHTS and CDR2 as YDEGEE. For the CDR3, the DNA is TGTGCCAGCAGCTACTATAGGGGTTTCCGGCAGCCCCAGCATTTT. Translated: CASSYYRGFRQPQHF.

V gene TRBV28 combines with J gene TRBJ1-1; 12 nucleotides line up with TRBD1. Germline values: CDR1 MDHEN, CDR2 SYDVKM. Trimming cost V 2 bases and J 11 bases; bases outside gene matches: 9. The CDR3 has 15 residues. CDR3 sequence reads: CASSLLPGQGAPAFF. The DNA of the CDR3 is TGTGCCAGCAGTTTACTCCCGGGACAGGGGGCGCCGGCTTTCTTT.

This chain uses TRBV19 with TRBJ2-1, with TRBD2 matching 12 bases. Germline CDR1 is LNHDA and CDR2 is SQIVND (reference sequence). The V and J ends lost 7 bases and 1 base, in that order; junction bases with no gene match: 11. The CDR3 is made up of 18 amino acids. The CDR3 nucleotides are TGTGCCAGTACCCCAATGGTGGGGACTAGCGGGTCCTACAATGAGCAGTTCTTC. Protein: CASTPMVGTSGSYNEQFF. The full variable domain, in which reference TRBV19 and TRBJ2-1 provide the parts outside the CDR3, is DGGITQSPKYLFRKEGQNVTLSCEQNLNHDAMYWYRQDPGQGLRLIYYSQIVNDFQKGDIAEGYSVSREKKESFPLTVTSAQKNPTAFYLCASTPMVGTSGSYNEQFFGPGTRLTVL.

This clone was seen only once. J is TRBJ2-7 and V is TRBV15; a possible D gene is TRBD1 (6 bases). This CDR3 has 14 amino acids. Deletions cut 3 bases from V and 0 bases from J, with 9 bases between. Looked up from germline, CDR1 is LNHNV and CDR2 is YYDKDF (reference sequence). CDR3 region: CATSSRDNSYEQYF. As DNA, the CDR3 is TGTGCCACCAGCAGTCGGGACAACTCCTACGAGCAGTACTTC.

To note about this clone: Other DNA sequences in the same sample also yield this CDR3. The chain carries TRBV6-1 and TRBJ2-1; a possible D gene is TRBD1 (6 bases). Germline V gene data show CDR1 as MNHNS and CDR2 as SASEGT. Trimming left V 5 bases short and J 4 bases short, with 15 bases between. There are 15 residues in the CDR3. This CDR3 reads CASSSPGQGYNEQFF. The CDR3 bases are TGTGCCAGCAGTTCCCCGGGACAAGGATACAATGAGCAGTTCTTC.

This chain joins TRBV4-1 and TRBJ2-3; no clear D gene. The germline V gene has CDR1 MGHRA and CDR2 YSYEKL. The CDR3 is made up of 12 amino acids. Trimming cost V 4 bases and J 6 bases, with 8 bases left between them. CDR3 amino acids: CASSPPRDTQYF. For the CDR3, the DNA is TGCGCCAGCAGCCCCCCTAGGGATACGCAGTATTTT.

The chain joins TRBV15 to TRBJ1-4; possibly TRBD1 for D (5 bases). Germline V gives CDR1 LNHNV, CDR2 YYDKDF (reference sequence). The CDR3 consists of 15 residues. Trimming shortened V by 7 bases and J by 1 base, and 13 bases separated the two germline ends. The CDR3 here is CATTRGRGTNEKLFF. The CDR3, as DNA: TGTGCCACCACCCGAGGGAGGGGAACTAATGAAAAACTGTTTTTT.

In the case of this clone: The sample carries other DNA sequences with the same CDR3. The V and J genes are TRBV9 and TRBJ2-3; 7 bases are shared with TRBD1. The CDR3 runs to 14 residues. With V trimmed by 1 base and J by 3 bases, 2 bases remained unmatched. Germline CDR1 and CDR2: SGDLS and YYNGEE. CDR3 sequence reads: CASSVRDSTDTQYF. CDR3 nucleotides: TGTGCCAGCAGCGTAAGGGACAGTACAGATACGCAGTATTTT.

The chain carries TRBV11-2 and TRBJ1-4; possibly TRBD1 for D (6 bases). The CDR3 is made up of 16 amino acids. V was pared by 3 bases and J by 0 bases, with 11 bases between. Germline V gene sequence: CDR1 SGHAT, CDR2 FQNNGV. In nucleotides, the CDR3 is TGTGCCAGCAGCTTGGGACAAATTGCAACTAATGAAAAACTGTTTTTT. This codes for CASSLGQIATNEKLFF.

The V and J genes are TRBV5-1 and TRBJ2-1, with 8 positions matching TRBD2. The CDR3 has 14 amino acids. Germline V CDR1 and CDR2: SGHRS, YFSETQ. The junction had 1 base not matched to a gene; V was cut back by 4 bases and J by 1 base. The CDR3, as DNA: TGCGCCAGCAGCGTAGCGGGATCCTACAATGAGCAGTTCTTC. Translating it yields CASSVAGSYNEQFF.